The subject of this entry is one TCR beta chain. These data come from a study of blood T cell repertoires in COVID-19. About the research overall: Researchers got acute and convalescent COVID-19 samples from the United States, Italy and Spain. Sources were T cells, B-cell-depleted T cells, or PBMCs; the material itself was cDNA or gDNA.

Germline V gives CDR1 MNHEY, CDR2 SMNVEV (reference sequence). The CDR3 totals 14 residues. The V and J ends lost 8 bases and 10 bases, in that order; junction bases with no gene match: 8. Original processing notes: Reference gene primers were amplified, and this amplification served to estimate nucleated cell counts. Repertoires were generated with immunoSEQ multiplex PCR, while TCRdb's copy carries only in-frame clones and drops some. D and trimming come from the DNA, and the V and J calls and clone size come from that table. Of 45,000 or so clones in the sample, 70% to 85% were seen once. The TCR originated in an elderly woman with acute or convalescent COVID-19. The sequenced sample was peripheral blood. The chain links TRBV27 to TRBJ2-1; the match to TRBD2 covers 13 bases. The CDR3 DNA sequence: TGTGCCAGCGGACCTAGACTAGCGGGAGGCGAGCAGTTCTTC. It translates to CASGPRLAGGEQFF.